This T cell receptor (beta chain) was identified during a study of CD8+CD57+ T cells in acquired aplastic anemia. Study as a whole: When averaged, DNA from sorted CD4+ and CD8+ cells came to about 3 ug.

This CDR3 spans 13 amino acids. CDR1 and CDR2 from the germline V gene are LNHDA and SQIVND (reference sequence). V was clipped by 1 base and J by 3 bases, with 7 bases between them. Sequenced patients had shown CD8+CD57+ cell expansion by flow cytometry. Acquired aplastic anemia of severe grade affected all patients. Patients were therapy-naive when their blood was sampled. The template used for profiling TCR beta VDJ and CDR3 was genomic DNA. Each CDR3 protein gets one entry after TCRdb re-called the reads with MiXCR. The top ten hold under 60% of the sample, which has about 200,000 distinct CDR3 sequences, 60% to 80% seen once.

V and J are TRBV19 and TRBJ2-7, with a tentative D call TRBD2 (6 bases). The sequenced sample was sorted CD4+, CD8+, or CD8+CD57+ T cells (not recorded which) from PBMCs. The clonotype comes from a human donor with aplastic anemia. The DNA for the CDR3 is TGTGCCAGTAGTATAGCGGGGGACTACGAGCAGTACTTC. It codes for CASSIAGDYEQYF.